Each of the 21 T cell receptor beta chains below was sequenced from the same sample in a study of blood T cell repertoires in COVID-19. Clones were read by immunoSEQ multiplex PCR, and TCRdb kept only the in-frame ones, dropping some. The sample consists of fewer than 70,000 clones, roughly 85% of them appearing once. Material for sequencing was peripheral blood. These receptors were collected from a man aged 45-65 years with acute or convalescent COVID-19.

The gene calls are TRBV6-5 and TRBJ2-1; TRBD1 matches at 7 bases. The CDR3 runs to 13 residues. The V gene's germline CDR1 is MNHEY and CDR2 SVGAGI. Unmatched junction bases numbered 8, after V lost 7 bases and J lost 8 bases. The CDR3 sequence: CASTTGQGDEQFF. DNA for the CDR3: TGTGCCAGCACAACAGGGCAGGGGGATGAGCAGTTCTTC.

The gene calls are TRBV29-1 and TRBJ1-2, with 7 bases matching TRBD1. The CDR3 consists of 13 residues. J gave up 4 bases and V 7 bases, and 9 bases lay outside the gene matches. CDR1 and CDR2 (germline): SQVTM, ANQGSEA. The CDR3 DNA sequence: TGCAGCGCCGGGGACAGCAATTCCTATGGCTACACCTTC. It codes for CSAGDSNSYGYTF.

This clone was counted only a few times. The rearrangement joins TRBV5-5 to TRBJ2-5, with 8 nucleotides matching TRBD2. This CDR3 is built from 13 residues. Losses at the gene ends were 4 bases for V and 5 bases for J; bases not matched to a gene: 4. The germline gives CDR1 SGHKS, CDR2 YYEKEE (reference sequence). CDR3 sequence (DNA): TGTGCCAGCAGCGTGCCTAGCGGGGAGACCCAGTACTTC. Protein sequence: CASSVPSGETQYF.

The V call is TRBV3-1 (or the pseudogene TRBV3-2), the J call TRBJ1-1; 7 nucleotides align to TRBD1. Germline V gene data show CDR1 as LGHDT and CDR2 as YNNKEL (reference sequence). Losses at the gene ends were 4 bases for V and 3 bases for J; bases not matched to a gene: 5. The CDR3 extends over 14 amino acids. The CDR3 region is CASSPYRGHTEAFF. Here the CDR3 DNA reads TGTGCCAGCAGCCCGTACAGGGGACACACTGAAGCTTTCTTT.

The rearrangement uses TRBV6-6 and TRBJ1-2; 8 nucleotides match TRBD1. CDR1 is MNHNY, CDR2 SVGAGI, per germline (reference sequence). Germline trimming cut 5 bases from V and 5 bases from J; bases unmatched to any gene: 7. The CDR3 has 14 residues. The CDR3 DNA reads as TGTGCCAGCAGTCCCAGGGGGCCGGGGTATGGCTACACCTTC. It yields the protein CASSPRGPGYGYTF.

The chain employs TRBV6-1 and TRBJ2-7; 7 bases align to TRBD1. CDR3 size: 13 residues. Losses at the gene ends were 2 bases for V and 7 bases for J; bases not matched to a gene: 5. Germline CDR1 is MNHNS and CDR2 is SASEGT. The CDR3 coding sequence is TGTGCCAGCAGTGAACGAGGGGGCAGGGAGCAGTACGTC. Its translation: CASSERGGREQYV.

This chain connects TRBV9 to TRBJ2-3, with 8 bases lining up with TRBD1. This CDR3 has 17 residues. V trimming: 0 bases; J trimming: 8 bases; junction bases outside the gene matches: 14. Germline loops: CDR1 SGDLS, CDR2 YYNGEE. This CDR3 reads CASSVASTTGEFGTQYF. The CDR3 region has the DNA TGTGCCAGCAGCGTAGCTAGTACGACAGGGGAGTTTGGTACGCAGTATTTT.

In this sample, this clone turned up once. This chain links TRBV2 with TRBJ1-1; 7 nucleotides align to TRBD1. Germline V gives CDR1 SNHLY, CDR2 FYNNEI. Unmatched junction bases numbered 8, after V lost 7 bases and J lost 3 bases. CDR3 size: 14 residues. As DNA, the CDR3 is TGTGCCAGCATCAAGGATGGGACAGACACTGAAGCTTTCTTT. Residues: CASIKDGTDTEAFF.

The chain employs TRBV25-1 and TRBJ2-5, with 8 bases matching TRBD1. In germline, CDR1 is MGHDK, CDR2 SYGVNS. The CDR3 covers 17 residues. The V gene end was trimmed by 5 bases and the J gene end by 0 bases; junction bases not matched to a gene: 11. CDR3 nucleotides: TGTGCCAGCAGTCTCCCGGACAGGGCGAGTTACCAAGAGACCCAGTACTTC. It encodes CASSLPDRASYQETQYF.

This chain uses TRBV5-6 with TRBJ2-3; 12 bases fit TRBD1. The ends lost 3 bases at V and 6 bases at J; junction bases unmatched: 8. Germline-derived CDR1 and CDR2 are SGHDT and YYEEEE. This CDR3 has 16 residues. The CDR3 bases are TGTGCCAGCAGCTCGACCGGGACAGGGGGCGCGGATACGCAGTATTTT. Protein: CASSSTGTGGADTQYF. The variable domain in full, with the rest retrieved from reference TRBV5-6 and TRBJ2-3, is DAGVTQSPTHLIKTRGQQVTLRCSPKSGHDTVSWYQQALGQGPQFIFQYYEEEERQRGNFPDRFSGHQFPNYSSELNVNALLLGDSALYLCASSSTGTGGADTQYFGPGTRLTVL.

The V call is TRBV28, the J call TRBJ2-4; TRBD1 aligns across 7 bases. The CDR3 loop spans 14 amino acids. V trimming: 8 bases; J trimming: 3 bases; junction bases outside the gene matches: 7. Germline CDR1 reads MDHEN; CDR2 reads SYDVKM. The CDR3 coding sequence is TGTGCCAGCGGAGCGACAGGGAGCAAAAACATTCAGTACTTC. This codes for CASGATGSKNIQYF.

The chain combines TRBV4-1 with TRBJ2-1; TRBD2 matches 12 bases. CDR1 is MGHRA, CDR2 YSYEKL, per germline. With 4 bases clipped from V and 3 bases from J, the junction kept 7 bases outside the gene matches. The CDR3 has 17 residues. CDR3 residues: CASSPILAGGIYNEQFF. The CDR3 nucleotides read TGCGCCAGCAGCCCGATACTAGCGGGGGGTATCTACAATGAGCAGTTCTTC.

This chain connects TRBV7-9 to TRBJ2-7; 8 bases fit TRBD1. The germline gives CDR1 SEHNR, CDR2 FQNEAQ (reference sequence). With 5 bases clipped from V and 6 bases from J, the junction kept 6 bases outside the gene matches. There are 13 residues in the CDR3. The CDR3 loop is CASSPDRGGEQYF. The CDR3, as DNA: TGTGCCAGCAGCCCTGACAGGGGAGGCGAGCAGTACTTC.

The chain recombines TRBV5-1 with TRBJ2-3; D is unresolved. The CDR3 length is 15 residues. V was cut by 4 bases and J by 4 bases, with 16 bases left in between. The V gene's germline CDR1 is SGHRS and CDR2 YFSETQ. The CDR3, as DNA: TGCGCCAGCAGCCTAACTAATCCCGAAGCAGATACGCAGTATTTT. Residues: CASSLTNPEADTQYF.

The J gene is TRBJ1-1, the V gene TRBV19, with TRBD1 matching 8 bases. This CDR3 contains 17 residues. Germline CDR1 is LNHDA and CDR2 is SQIVND (reference sequence). V lost 4 bases to trimming and J lost 1 base; unmatched junction nucleotides: 11. The CDR3, as DNA: TGTGCCAGTAGTAGACTCCTGGGACAGGAATGGAACACTGAAGCTTTCTTT. This codes for CASSRLLGQEWNTEAFF.

The genes are TRBV5-1 and TRBJ2-5; 9 bases map to TRBD1. Germline V gene data show CDR1 as SGHRS and CDR2 as YFSETQ. With V trimmed by 2 bases and J by 2 bases, 1 base remained unmatched. There are 14 residues in the CDR3. CDR3 protein: CASSLQGAQETQYF. DNA for the CDR3: TGCGCCAGCAGCTTACAGGGGGCGCAAGAGACCCAGTACTTC.

This clone was detected only once. This sequence joins TRBV7-9 and TRBJ2-1; TRBD2 aligns across 14 bases. From germline, CDR1 is SEHNR and CDR2 FQNEAQ (reference sequence). Unmatched junction bases numbered 3, after V lost 1 base and J lost 10 bases. The CDR3 totals 15 residues. CDR3 nucleotides: TGTGCCAGCAGCTTAGTGGGGACTAGCGGGGGCGAGCAGTTCTTC. As protein: CASSLVGTSGGEQFF.

The V call is TRBV7-8, the J call TRBJ1-5, with no clear D. Looked up from germline, CDR1 is SGHVS and CDR2 is FQNEAQ. V lost 4 bases, J lost 7 bases, and 20 bases lay in between. The CDR3 is made up of 16 amino acids. CDR3 region: CASSSWPASTRQPQHF. CDR3 nucleotide sequence: TGTGCCAGCAGCTCTTGGCCTGCCTCGACGCGGCAGCCCCAGCATTTT.

As DNA, the CDR3 is TGTGCCAGCGGGGACTATAAGCAGTATTTT. As protein: CASGDYKQYF. The genes are TRBV2 and TRBJ2-3; 7 nucleotides align to TRBD2. V shed 8 bases and J 11 bases; nucleotides not matched to a gene: 4. Germline V CDR1 and CDR2: SNHLY, FYNNEI. This CDR3 contains 10 residues.

This clone was recorded a few times. This chain connects TRBV12-5 to TRBJ1-1; maybe TRBD1 (6 bases). The V gene's germline CDR1 is LGHNT and CDR2 FRNRAP. Trimming shortened V by 2 bases and J by 7 bases, and 17 bases separated the two germline ends. This CDR3 spans 15 amino acids. The CDR3: CASGLPQGDIFEAFF. The CDR3 nucleotides are TGTGCTAGTGGTTTGCCCCAAGGGGACATTTTTGAAGCTTTCTTT.

This clone has only one observation. The chain links TRBV30 to TRBJ2-7; the match to TRBD2 covers 12 bases. Germline CDR1 reads GTSNPN; CDR2 reads SVGIG (reference sequence). The CDR3 runs 16 residues. J gave up 6 bases and V 1 base, and 10 bases lay outside the gene matches. The CDR3 is CAWSEPRLAGALEQYF. The CDR3, as DNA: TGTGCCTGGAGTGAACCCCGACTAGCGGGGGCCCTCGAGCAGTACTTC.